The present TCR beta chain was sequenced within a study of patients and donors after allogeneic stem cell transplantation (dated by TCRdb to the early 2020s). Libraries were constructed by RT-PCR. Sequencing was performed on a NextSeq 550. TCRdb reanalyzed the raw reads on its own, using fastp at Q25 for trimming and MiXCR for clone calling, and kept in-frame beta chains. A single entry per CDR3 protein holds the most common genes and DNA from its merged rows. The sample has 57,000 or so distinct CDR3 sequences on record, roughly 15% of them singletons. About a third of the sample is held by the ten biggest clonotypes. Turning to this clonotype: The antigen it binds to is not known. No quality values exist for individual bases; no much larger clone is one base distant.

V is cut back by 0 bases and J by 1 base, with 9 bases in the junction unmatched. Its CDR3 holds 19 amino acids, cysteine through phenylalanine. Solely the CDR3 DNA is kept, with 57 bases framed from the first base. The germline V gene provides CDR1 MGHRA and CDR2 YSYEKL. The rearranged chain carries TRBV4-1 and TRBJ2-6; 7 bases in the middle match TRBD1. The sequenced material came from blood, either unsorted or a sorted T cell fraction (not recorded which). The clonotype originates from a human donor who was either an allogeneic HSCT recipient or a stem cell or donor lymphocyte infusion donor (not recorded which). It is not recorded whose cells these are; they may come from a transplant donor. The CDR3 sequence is CASSQDRWDRKSGANVLTF. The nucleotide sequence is TGCGCCAGCAGCCAAGATCGTTGGGACAGAAAGTCTGGGGCCAACGTCCTGACTTTC.